One sample yielded the 17 T cell receptor beta chains listed below, sequenced in a study of T cells after yellow fever vaccination. TCRdb re-called the 5' RACE reads with MiXCR, one entry per CDR3 protein. The sample comprises under 500,000 distinct CDR3 sequences, about 19% of which are singletons, and roughly a sixth rests with the top ten. This sample comprised PBMCs, obtained before the yellow fever booster vaccination. These receptor sequences come from a man aged 18 to 30 who received the YFV17D yellow fever vaccine.

The rearrangement joins TRBV9 to TRBJ1-3; no reliable D call. CDR1 is SGDLS and CDR2 is YYNGEE in the germline V gene. The CDR3 sequence is 17 residues long. Trimming cost V 0 bases and J 0 bases, with 13 bases left between them. Here the CDR3 DNA reads TGTGCCAGCAGCGTAGTAGGCGAGCAAGTCTCTGGAAACACCATATATTTT. Translation gives CASSVVGEQVSGNTIYF.

This clonotype came up many times. This chain joins TRBV7-9 and TRBJ1-1; D is ambiguous. The length of the CDR3 is 12 residues. Looked up from germline, CDR1 is SEHNR and CDR2 is FQNEAQ (reference sequence). V was trimmed by 5 bases and J by 4 bases, leaving 8 bases between them. The CDR3 region is CASSPAGTEAFF. The CDR3 DNA follows: TGTGCCAGCAGCCCCGCTGGCACTGAAGCTTTCTTT.

This clonotype was observed at least ten times. The chain carries TRBV6-5 and TRBJ2-3; D is perhaps TRBD2 (6 bases). The CDR3 contains 15 residues. Germline lookup yields CDR1 MNHEY and CDR2 SVGAGI. V lost 7 bases and J lost 2, with 16 bases in between. CDR3 bases: TGTGCCAGCAACTTCTTCGGGGGACTCACAGATACGCAGTATTTT. Its translation is CASNFFGGLTDTQYF.

The J gene is TRBJ2-7, the V gene TRBV19; D is possibly TRBD1 or TRBD2 (7 bases each). Trimming took 4 bases from V and 2 from J, leaving 15 bases between them. Germline-derived CDR1 and CDR2 are LNHDA and SQIVND (reference sequence). The CDR3 is made up of 15 amino acids. This chain's CDR3 is CASSTQGLAAYEQYF. In DNA, the CDR3 is TGTGCCAGTAGTACACAGGGGCTAGCGGCCTACGAGCAGTACTTC.

This clonotype was recorded a few times. V gene TRBV5-1 combines with J gene TRBJ2-2, with TRBD1 as a possible D gene (5 bases). The CDR3 has 15 residues. Deletions cut 5 bases from V and 3 bases from J, with 14 bases between. The germline V gene has CDR1 SGHRS and CDR2 YFSETQ. The CDR3 nucleotides read TGCGCCAGCAGACCCACCGACAGTTACACCGGGGAGCTGTTTTTT. Translation: CASRPTDSYTGELFF.

This clonotype was counted a few times. The chain recombines TRBV6-5 with TRBJ1-5, with D unresolved. The V end lost 5 bases, the J end lost 7 bases, and 12 bases lay between the germline ends. Per the germline V gene, CDR1 is MNHEY and CDR2 is SVGAGI. The CDR3 loop spans 13 amino acids. For the CDR3, the DNA is TGTGCCAGCAGTCGGAGGGTTCACCAGCCCCAGCATTTT. This sequence encodes CASSRRVHQPQHF.

This clonotype was seen more than once but under ten times. This chain's CDR3 is CATSRVAYASQETQYF. The CDR3 DNA is TGTGCCACCAGCAGAGTAGCCTACGCGTCTCAAGAGACCCAGTACTTC. This chain links TRBV15 with TRBJ2-5; D is undetermined. Germline V CDR1 and CDR2: LNHNV, YYDKDF (reference sequence). Trimming removed 1 base from V and 2 bases from J, with 14 bases in between. The CDR3 contains 16 residues.

The V call is TRBV18, the J call TRBJ2-6; no clear D. This CDR3 is 14 amino acids long. Germline CDR1 reads KGHSH; CDR2 reads LQKENI. Trimming removed 0 bases from V and 4 bases from J, with 4 bases in between. In DNA, the CDR3 is TGTGCCAGCTCACCACCCCTGGGGGCCAACGTCCTGACTTTC. The encoded protein is CASSPPLGANVLTF.

This sequence joins TRBV7-2 and TRBJ2-5; D gene unclear. CDR1 and CDR2 (germline): SGHTA, FQGNSA. The CDR3 loop spans 14 amino acids. Between the trimmed V and J ends, which lost 1 base and 3 bases, there was a span of 9 bases. CDR3: CASSLGLSEETQYF. Written as DNA, the CDR3 is TGTGCCAGCAGCTTAGGCTTGTCCGAAGAGACCCAGTACTTC.

There are a few counts of this clonotype. The rearrangement joins TRBV20-1 to TRBJ1-2, with D unclear. V dropped 6 bases and J dropped 0 bases, with 23 bases sitting between them. Germline assignment: CDR1 DFQATT and CDR2 SNEGSKA (reference sequence). CDR3 length: 17 amino acids. For the CDR3, the DNA is TGCAGTGCGACAAGAGGGCAGGCGAACCCAGCTAACTATGGCTACACCTTC. Translation: CSATRGQANPANYGYTF.

The chain combines TRBV20-1 with TRBJ2-3, with D uncertain. CDR1 and CDR2 (germline): DFQATT, SNEGSKA (reference sequence). The germline V and J ends were trimmed by 5 bases and 6 bases, with 12 bases remaining between them. The CDR3 contains 12 residues. CDR3 loop: CSAPETGDTQYF. The CDR3 coding sequence is TGCAGTGCTCCAGAGACCGGGGATACGCAGTATTTT.

A few counts support this clonotype. The chain has TRBV4-1 and TRBJ2-2; no clear D. With 4 bases removed from V and 5 bases from J, the gap between germline ends came to 8 bases. Germline-derived CDR1 and CDR2 are MGHRA and YSYEKL. The CDR3 is 13 residues long. The CDR3 DNA follows: TGCGCCAGCAGCCCCGGCAGGACCGGGGAGCTGTTTTTT. Translated: CASSPGRTGELFF.

This clonotype was found many times. The gene calls are TRBV6-2 or TRBV6-3 and TRBJ1-1; 9 nucleotides match TRBD1. Germline assignment: CDR1 MNHEY and CDR2 SVGEGT. This CDR3 is built from 13 residues. J was trimmed by 5 bases and V by 8 bases; bases with no gene match: 6. CDR3 in DNA: TGTGCCAGCGGACAGGGGCCGTGGACTGAAGCTTTCTTT. It specifies CASGQGPWTEAFF.

The V and J genes are TRBV20-1 and TRBJ2-3; 11 bases fit TRBD1. The germline CDR1 and CDR2 sequences are DFQATT and SNEGSKA (reference sequence). This CDR3 comprises 12 residues. The CDR3 spells CSGDRGRDTQYF. CDR3 in DNA: TGCAGCGGGGACAGGGGGAGAGATACGCAGTATTTT.

This clonotype was recorded a few times. The chain links TRBV15 to TRBJ1-1, with D unclear. The germline V gene encodes CDR1 LNHNV and CDR2 YYDKDF (reference sequence). The V gene lost 8 bases and the J gene lost 1 base, with 8 bases spanning the gap. This CDR3 is built from 12 residues. The CDR3 spells CATAYGNTEAFF. For the CDR3, the DNA is TGTGCCACCGCGTATGGGAACACTGAAGCTTTCTTT.

A few counts support this clonotype. The chain has TRBV4-3 and TRBJ1-4; D not resolved. From germline, CDR1 is LGHNA and CDR2 YSLEER. CDR3 length equals 15 residues. Trimming pared 2 bases from V and 0 bases from J, leaving 7 bases between. The CDR3 DNA sequence: TGCGCCAGCAGCCAAAACAGTGCAACTAATGAAAAACTGTTTTTT. Translation: CASSQNSATNEKLFF.

In its sample, this clonotype was seen many times. V and J are TRBV5-1 and TRBJ2-1; no clear D. Germline CDR1 reads SGHRS; CDR2 reads YFSETQ. CDR3 length equals 13 residues. Trimming shortened V by 0 bases and J by 4 bases, and 5 bases separated the two germline ends. CDR3 nucleotide sequence: TGCGCCAGCAGCTTGGACGGGTACAATGAGCAGTTCTTC. Amino acid sequence: CASSLDGYNEQFF.